The next 21 T cell receptor beta chains were all read from a single sample in a study of neurological immune-mediated disorders. A single record per CDR3 protein comes from TCRdb applying MiXCR to the 5' RACE reads. The table lists fewer than 80,000 distinct CDR3 sequences, around 5.2% of them singletons. Material: PBMCs. Source of these receptors: a young woman with multiple sclerosis.

This clonotype was found many times. This chain joins TRBV5-5 and TRBJ1-4, with 7 bases fitting TRBD1. This CDR3 spans 16 amino acids. CDR1 and CDR2 from the germline V gene are SGHKS and YYEKEE (reference sequence). With V trimmed by 3 bases and J by 7 bases, 12 bases remained unmatched. CDR3 residues: CASSWGDGDRAEKLFF. CDR3 DNA sequence: TGTGCCAGCAGCTGGGGCGACGGCGACAGGGCTGAAAAACTGTTTTTT.

In its sample, this clonotype was seen a few times. The junction shows a germline mismatch at one end, possibly a read error. The chain joins TRBV6-5 to TRBJ1-5; a weak D match, TRBD1 (6 bases). The germline V gene encodes CDR1 MNHEY and CDR2 SVGAGI. CDR3 length: 13 amino acids. CDR3 sequence reads: CASASGDDRPQNF. CDR3 DNA: TGTGCCAGCGCCTCAGGGGATGATCGGCCCCAGAATTTT.

This clonotype was found a few times. A much larger clone lies a single base off, so this may be a read error. The J gene is TRBJ2-1, the V gene TRBV20-1, with a weak D call TRBD1 (6 bases). The CDR3 contains 15 residues. V gave up 3 bases and J gave up 1 base, with 13 bases separating them. Germline CDR1 DFQATT, CDR2 SNEGSKA (reference sequence). The DNA of the CDR3 is TGCAGTGCTAGGGCGACAGGACAATCCTACAATGAGCAGTTCTTC. Translation: CSARATGQSYNEQFF.

This clonotype has ten or more counts. J is TRBJ2-3 and V is TRBV29-1, with D possibly matching TRBD2 (5 bases). Germline V gene sequence: CDR1 SQVTM, CDR2 ANQGSEA. V lost 6 bases and J lost 0, with 10 bases in between. The CDR3 spans 13 residues. CDR3 in amino acids: CSVQRTSTDTQYF. The CDR3 DNA sequence: TGCAGCGTACAGCGGACTAGCACAGATACGCAGTATTTT.

This clonotype appeared many times. The chain employs TRBV20-1 and TRBJ2-7; TRBD1 agrees at 7 bases. This CDR3 has 15 residues. CDR1 DFQATT and CDR2 SNEGSKA come from the germline V gene (reference sequence). Trimming took 4 bases from V and 6 from J; bases not matched to a gene: 15. The CDR3 region has the DNA TGCAGTGCTAATGGTCGGGACAGTCAAGTGTCCGAGCAGTACTTC. Translating it yields CSANGRDSQVSEQYF.

This clonotype was observed at least ten times. This chain joins TRBV5-6 and TRBJ1-6; D ambiguous. V shed 0 bases and J shed 8 bases, with 6 bases lying between them. Germline CDR1 SGHDT, CDR2 YYEEEE. The CDR3 totals 13 residues. In DNA, the CDR3 is TGTGCCAGCAGCTTGGCCGGGGATTCACCCCTCCACTTT. It codes for CASSLAGDSPLHF.

This clonotype showed up many times. The gene calls are TRBV5-1 and TRBJ2-1; 15 nucleotides match TRBD2. V shed 5 bases, J shed 10 bases, and the junction held 4 bases outside the gene matches. The germline gives CDR1 SGHRS, CDR2 YFSETQ. The CDR3 extends over 14 amino acids. The CDR3 is CASRAGTSGGEQFF. CDR3 sequence (DNA): TGCGCCAGCAGGGCCGGGACTAGCGGGGGGGAGCAGTTCTTC.

This clonotype has a count of ten or more. V is TRBV5-1 and J is TRBJ2-7; possible D gene TRBD2, 7 bases. V gave up 4 bases and J gave up 3 bases, with 17 bases separating them. Germline assignment: CDR1 SGHRS and CDR2 YFSETQ. The CDR3 consists of 15 residues. The CDR3 coding sequence is TGCGCCAGCAGCCCGGGACACGGCGGGGGCTACGAGCAGTACTTC. This sequence encodes CASSPGHGGGYEQYF.

This clonotype was found many times. V usage is TRBV5-1 and J usage is TRBJ2-7; 9 nucleotides match TRBD1. Germline lookup yields CDR1 SGHRS and CDR2 YFSETQ. The CDR3 length is 15 residues. The V segment lost 0 bases and the J segment 3 bases; nucleotides outside the gene matches: 4. The CDR3, as DNA: TGCGCCAGCAGCTTGGCCCTGGACAGGGGCTACGAGCAGTACTTC. Translation: CASSLALDRGYEQYF.

This chain links TRBV6-5 with TRBJ1-5; 10 bases align to TRBD1. The V segment lost 6 bases and the J segment 4 bases; nucleotides outside the gene matches: 3. The CDR3 is made up of 14 amino acids. Germline V gene sequence: CDR1 MNHEY, CDR2 SVGAGI. CDR3 DNA sequence: TGTGCCAGCAGAGGACAGGGGGGGAATCAGCCCCAGCATTTT. This codes for CASRGQGGNQPQHF.

This clonotype was observed many times. The V and J genes are TRBV3-1 and TRBJ1-1, with D unresolved. V lost 1 base and J lost 6, with 9 bases in between. CDR1 LGHDT and CDR2 YNNKEL come from the germline V gene (reference sequence). The CDR3 covers 13 residues. The CDR3: CASSQVLGSEAFF. The CDR3 nucleotides read TGTGCCAGCAGCCAAGTATTAGGGTCTGAAGCTTTCTTT.

This clonotype was counted at least ten times. The chain couples TRBV6-5 to TRBJ1-4, with 8 bases lining up with TRBD1. V lost 10 bases to trimming and J lost 7 bases; unmatched junction nucleotides: 11. The V gene's germline CDR1 is MNHEY and CDR2 SVGAGI. This CDR3 has 14 residues. The CDR3 protein is CATLRRDRPEKLFF. As DNA, the CDR3 is TGTGCCACCTTACGCCGGGACAGGCCTGAAAAACTGTTTTTT.

This clonotype has at least ten counts. This chain joins TRBV28 and TRBJ1-6, with 11 bases matching TRBD1. Germline CDR1 MDHEN, CDR2 SYDVKM. With 6 bases clipped from V and 7 bases from J, the junction kept 5 bases outside the gene matches. CDR3 size: 15 residues. Here the CDR3 reads CASSRGTGGNSPLHF. The CDR3 nucleotides are TGTGCCAGCAGCCGAGGGACAGGGGGAAATTCACCCCTCCACTTT. Filled out from reference TRBV28 and TRBJ1-6, the complete variable domain reads DVKVTQSSRYLVKRTGEKVFLECVQDMDHENMFWYRQDPGLGLRLIYFSYDVKMKEKGDIPEGYSVSREKKERFSLILESASTNQTSMYLCASSRGTGGNSPLHFGNGTRLTVT.

This clonotype has more than one count but fewer than ten. The junction and the germline gene differ at one end; a read error may be behind it. The chain has TRBV7-2 and TRBJ1-6; TRBD1 might be the D (6 bases). The germline CDR1 and CDR2 sequences are SGHTA and FQGNSA. The length of the CDR3 is 13 residues. As DNA, the CDR3 is TGTGCCAGCAGCATAACAGGGAATTCACCCCTCAACTTT. Protein sequence: CASSITGNSPLNF.

Many counts were recorded for this clonotype. The chain links TRBV4-1 to TRBJ1-2, with D possibly being TRBD1 (5 bases). CDR3 length: 16 amino acids. Trimming shortened V by 0 bases and J by 5 bases, and 16 bases separated the two germline ends. Germline V CDR1 and CDR2: MGHRA, YSYEKL. CDR3 in DNA: TGCGCCAGCAGCCAAGACCCTACAGGTCGCGGGTATGGCTACACCTTC. Encoded protein: CASSQDPTGRGYGYTF.

The rearrangement links TRBV29-1 to TRBJ2-2; no clear D. Between the trimmed V and J ends, which lost 6 bases and 6 bases, there was a span of 14 bases. This CDR3 is 13 amino acids long. Germline lookup yields CDR1 SQVTM and CDR2 ANQGSEA. CDR3 nucleotides: TGCAGCGTCAAACAATCGATGGCCGGGGAGCTGTTTTTT. It specifies CSVKQSMAGELFF.

Ten or more counts support this clonotype. The gene calls are TRBV20-1 and TRBJ2-3; TRBD2 matches 7 bases. Trimming removed 1 base from V and 6 bases from J; junction bases left unmatched: 1. Germline V lookup: CDR1 DFQATT, CDR2 SNEGSKA (reference sequence). This CDR3 region has 12 residues. The chain's CDR3 is CSARGGGDTQYF. In nucleotides, the CDR3 is TGCAGTGCTAGAGGGGGAGGGGATACGCAGTATTTT.

This clonotype has at least ten counts. V is TRBV20-1 and J is TRBJ2-7; TRBD2 matches 8 bases. Per the germline V gene, CDR1 is DFQATT and CDR2 is SNEGSKA (reference sequence). The V segment lost 3 bases and the J segment 5 bases; nucleotides outside the gene matches: 0. This CDR3 contains 11 residues. The CDR3 DNA reads TGCAGTGCTAGCGGGGGGGACGAGCAGTACTTC. Protein: CSASGGDEQYF.

The V and J genes are TRBV3-1 and TRBJ1-1, with D perhaps TRBD1 (6 bases). In germline, CDR1 is LGHDT, CDR2 YNNKEL (reference sequence). CDR3 size: 15 residues. V was clipped by 3 bases and J by 6 bases, with 17 bases between them. The CDR3 DNA is TGTGCCAGCAGCCAGGGGGCAGGGCCGGGCGCTGAAGCTTTCTTT. Translated, it gives CASSQGAGPGAEAFF.

In this sample, this clonotype turned up many times. The chain carries TRBV5-1 and TRBJ2-7; 10 bases fit TRBD1. The CDR3 covers 15 residues. J lost 4 bases, V lost 5 bases, and 9 bases had no gene match. Germline CDR1 reads SGHRS; CDR2 reads YFSETQ. CDR3 loop: CASSPRGQGTYEQYF. The DNA for the CDR3 is TGCGCCAGCAGTCCAAGGGGACAGGGGACATACGAGCAGTACTTC.

This clonotype was counted ten times or more. This chain joins TRBV5-1 and TRBJ2-3; 12 bases fit TRBD2. Losses at the gene ends were 4 bases for V and 4 bases for J; bases not matched to a gene: 7. The germline gives CDR1 SGHRS, CDR2 YFSETQ. The CDR3 extends over 16 amino acids. The CDR3 sequence is CASSQRLAGVSDTQYF. CDR3 sequence (DNA): TGCGCCAGCAGCCAGAGACTAGCGGGGGTTTCAGATACGCAGTATTTT.